This TCR beta chain was recovered during a study of beta chain features in type 1 diabetes. Points on this clone: The junction and the germline gene differ at one end; a read error may be behind it. This sample includes further DNA sequences coding for the same CDR3.

Germline V CDR1 and CDR2: SEHNR, FQNEAQ (reference sequence). This CDR3 comprises 12 residues. The authors reverse transcribed all of the isolated RNA, so sequencing captured expressed TCRB transcripts. Profiled with immunoSEQ multiplex PCR; TCRdb holds only in-frame clones, not every one. The repertoire includes around 250,000 clones, around a quarter of them detected once, and about 3.9% sits in the top ten. The sequenced sample consisted of central memory CD4+ T cells from blood. This TCR was recovered from a man aged 30-40 years in good health. The chain uses TRBV7-9 and TRBJ2-5, with D unresolved. In nucleotides, the CDR3 is TGTGCCAGCAGCTTGAACCAGGAGACCCAGTACTTC. It codes for CASSLNQETQYF.